This is a list of T cell receptor beta chains from one sample in a study of blood T cell repertoires in COVID-19. The assay was immunoSEQ multiplex PCR, and TCRdb's table has in-frame clones only and misses some. The sample yields 300,000 to 400,000 clones, roughly 90% seen once. The sequenced sample was PBMCs or T cells enriched from blood (not recorded which). These receptors all come from a woman in her 30s who had been exposed to COVID-19. The CDR3 runs from the conserved cysteine through the conserved F or W. Each record gives: D gene, clone size, J gene, V gene, CDR3 protein, CDR3 DNA. A D gene is named only where the DNA matches it firmly. Clone size appears in some rows only: once, few, many, or a class for an expanded clone.

D: TRBD1; size: NA; J: TRBJ1-1; V: TRBV5-5; CDR3: CASSSGGNRLNTEAFF; DNA: TGTGCCAGCAGCTCAGGGGGCAATCGACTGAACACTGAAGCTTTCTTT
D: TRBD1; size: NA; J: TRBJ2-7; V: TRBV4-1; CDR3: CASSQEWTGRSARDEQYF; DNA: TGCGCCAGCAGCCAAGAGTGGACAGGCAGGTCAGCTCGGGACGAGCAGTACTTC
D: TRBD2; size: NA; J: TRBJ2-1; V: TRBV6-5; CDR3: CASSYTRGGNEQFF; DNA: TGTGCCAGCAGTTACACCCGGGGGGGCAATGAGCAGTTCTTC
D: TRBD1; size: NA; J: TRBJ2-1; V: TRBV2; CDR3: CASSVGDRRNNEQFF; DNA: TGTGCCAGCAGTGTCGGGGACAGGAGAAACAATGAGCAGTTCTTC
D: TRBD1; size: once; J: TRBJ1-3; V: TRBV13; CDR3: CASSPSPGTGVGNTIYF; DNA: TGTGCCAGCAGCCCAAGTCCCGGGACAGGGGTCGGAAACACCATATATTTT
D: NA; size: NA; J: TRBJ1-2; V: TRBV5-6; CDR3: CASSLGVRGYTF; DNA: TGTGCCAGCAGCTTAGGGGTAAGGGGCTACACCTTC
D: NA; size: NA; J: TRBJ1-6; V: TRBV19; CDR3: CASRMGHHNSPLHF; DNA: TGTGCCAGTAGGATGGGACATCATAATTCACCCCTCCACTTT
D: TRBD1; size: NA; J: TRBJ2-5; V: TRBV18; CDR3: CASSPPGQGGETQYF; DNA: TGTGCCAGCTCACCTCCGGGACAGGGGGGAGAGACCCAGTACTTC
D: NA; size: NA; J: TRBJ1-5; V: TRBV7-9; CDR3: CASSLYGGQPQHF; DNA: TGTGCCAGCAGCTTATATGGAGGACAGCCCCAGCATTTT
D: TRBD1; size: NA; J: TRBJ2-1; V: TRBV7-9; CDR3: CAAAPGQGAHEQFF; DNA: TGTGCCGCTGCCCCGGGACAGGGGGCCCATGAGCAGTTCTTC
D: TRBD2; size: NA; J: TRBJ2-3; V: TRBV4-3; CDR3: CASSRTSSSTDTQYF; DNA: TGCGCCAGCAGCCGGACTAGCTCAAGCACAGATACGCAGTATTTT
D: NA; size: NA; J: TRBJ2-2; V: TRBV7-3; CDR3: CASSRGRNTGELFF; DNA: TGTGCCAGCAGCCGAGGTCGGAACACCGGGGAGCTGTTTTTT
D: NA; size: NA; J: TRBJ1-2; V: TRBV15; CDR3: CATSRSDRLDYGYTF; DNA: TGTGCCACCAGCAGATCGGACAGATTGGATTATGGCTACACCTTC
D: TRBD1; size: NA; J: TRBJ2-5; V: TRBV30; CDR3: CAWSVGTGVRETQYF; DNA: TGTGCCTGGAGTGTAGGGACAGGGGTCAGAGAGACCCAGTACTTC
D: TRBD2; size: NA; J: TRBJ2-7; V: TRBV7-2; CDR3: CASSLVRSSGGSSYEQYF; DNA: TGTGCCAGCAGCTTAGTGAGGTCTAGCGGGGGTAGCTCCTACGAGCAGTACTTC
D: NA; size: NA; J: TRBJ2-4; V: TRBV30; CDR3: CAWSPTGGTQYF; DNA: TGTGCCTGGAGTCCCACCGGGGGTACTCAGTACTTC
D: NA; size: NA; J: TRBJ2-7; V: TRBV5-1; CDR3: CASSQGDGGYEQYF; DNA: TGCGCCAGCAGCCAAGGGGACGGAGGGTACGAGCAGTACTTC
D: TRBD1; size: NA; J: TRBJ2-3; V: TRBV19; CDR3: CASTKTIGQGATDTQYF; DNA: TGTGCCAGTACCAAAACGATCGGGCAGGGGGCCACAGATACGCAGTATTTT
D: NA; size: NA; J: TRBJ2-5; V: TRBV4-1; CDR3: CASSRGSTQETQYF; DNA: TGCGCCAGCAGCCGCGGGTCAACACAAGAGACCCAGTACTTC
D: NA; size: NA; J: TRBJ1-1; V: TRBV11-3; CDR3: CASRAPGTNRAFF; DNA: TGTGCCAGCAGAGCCCCGGGAACCAATAGGGCTTTCTTT
D: NA; size: NA; J: TRBJ2-3; V: TRBV18; CDR3: CASSPSLASTDTQYF; DNA: TGTGCCAGCTCCCCTTCCCTGGCTAGCACAGATACGCAGTATTTT
D: TRBD1; size: NA; J: TRBJ1-2; V: TRBV6-5; CDR3: CASSRTGDGGYTF; DNA: TGTGCCAGCAGCCGCACAGGGGACGGGGGCTACACCTTC
D: NA; size: NA; J: TRBJ1-6; V: TRBV21-1; CDR3: CASSKVVEDRVSPLHF; DNA: TGTGCCAGCAGCAAAGTGGTTGAGGACAGGGTTTCACCCCTCCACTTT
D: NA; size: NA; J: TRBJ1-2; V: TRBV4-1; CDR3: CASSHLEGPGYTF; DNA: TGCGCCAGCAGCCACCTCGAGGGCCCAGGCTACACCTTC
D: NA; size: NA; J: TRBJ2-7; V: TRBV5-4; CDR3: CATQPPQGVEQYF; DNA: TGTGCCACCCAACCCCCACAGGGAGTCGAGCAGTACTTC
D: NA; size: NA; J: TRBJ2-5; V: TRBV28; CDR3: CASSSEETQYF; DNA: TGTGCCAGCAGTAGCGAAGAGACCCAGTACTTC
D: NA; size: NA; J: TRBJ1-3; V: TRBV11-3; CDR3: CASSPRAGLYGNTIYF; DNA: TGTGCCAGCAGCCCGCGAGCGGGGCTCTACGGAAACACCATATATTTT
D: NA; size: NA; J: TRBJ1-1; V: TRBV19; CDR3: CASSIGQGLNTEAFF; DNA: TGTGCCAGTAGTATAGGGCAGGGATTGAACACTGAAGCTTTCTTT
D: TRBD1; size: NA; J: TRBJ1-4; V: TRBV5-1; CDR3: CASSSGGQGTEKLFF; DNA: TGCGCCAGCAGCTCCGGGGGACAGGGTACTGAAAAACTGTTTTTT
D: NA; size: NA; J: TRBJ1-2; V: TRBV7-9; CDR3: CASSPDSNYGYTF; DNA: TGTGCCAGCAGCCCGGACAGTAACTATGGCTACACCTTC
D: TRBD1; size: NA; J: TRBJ1-6; V: TRBV19; CDR3: CASTLTGGAYSRDSPLHF; DNA: TGTGCCAGTACCCTGACAGGGGGCGCATACTCCAGGGATTCACCCCTCCACTTT
D: NA; size: NA; J: TRBJ1-2; V: TRBV18; CDR3: CASSPPGQGGYTF; DNA: TGTGCCAGCTCACCTCCGGGACAAGGAGGCTACACCTTC
D: NA; size: NA; J: TRBJ1-1; V: TRBV5-1; CDR3: CASSLFKTESMGTEAFF; DNA: TGCGCCAGCAGCTTGTTTAAAACAGAAAGTATGGGCACTGAAGCTTTCTTT
D: TRBD1; size: NA; J: TRBJ1-1; V: TRBV10-3; CDR3: CAISGGDRGTTEAFF; DNA: TGTGCCATCAGTGGGGGGGACAGGGGGACCACTGAAGCTTTCTTT
D: NA; size: few; J: TRBJ1-1; V: TRBV3-1/TRBV3-2; CDR3: CASSQAVGGAFF; DNA: TGTGCCAGCAGCCAGGCGGTCGGGGGGGCTTTCTTT
D: TRBD1; size: NA; J: TRBJ1-6; V: TRBV19; CDR3: CASSVQGANSPLHF; DNA: TGTGCCAGTAGTGTACAGGGGGCTAATTCACCCCTCCACTTT
D: NA; size: NA; J: TRBJ1-1; V: TRBV2; CDR3: CASSVLSGNTEAFF; DNA: TGTGCCAGCAGTGTTTTGTCAGGGAACACTGAAGCTTTCTTT
D: NA; size: NA; J: TRBJ1-6; V: TRBV4-3; CDR3: CASSQDPQGPSYNSPLHF; DNA: TGCGCCAGCAGCCAAGATCCTCAGGGGCCGTCCTATAATTCACCCCTCCACTTT
D: NA; size: NA; J: TRBJ1-5; V: TRBV29-1; CDR3: CSVGTSWPQHF; DNA: TGCAGCGTTGGTACTTCCTGGCCCCAGCATTTT
D: NA; size: NA; J: TRBJ1-1; V: TRBV19; CDR3: CASRIHPRNTEAFF; DNA: TGTGCCAGTAGGATACACCCGAGGAACACTGAAGCTTTCTTT
D: NA; size: NA; J: TRBJ2-7; V: TRBV3-1/TRBV3-2; CDR3: CASSPSSGLFSYEQYF; DNA: TGTGCCAGCAGCCCATCCTCCGGGTTATTCTCCTACGAGCAGTACTTC
D: NA; size: NA; J: TRBJ2-7; V: TRBV5-1; CDR3: CASSLDRVFEQYF; DNA: TGCGCCAGCAGCTTGGATCGGGTATTCGAGCAGTACTTC
D: NA; size: NA; J: TRBJ1-6; V: TRBV7-2; CDR3: CASSLVGGPGSPLHF; DNA: TGTGCCAGCAGCTTAGTCGGAGGCCCTGGGTCACCCCTCCACTTT
D: NA; size: NA; J: TRBJ1-3; V: TRBV2; CDR3: CASSRSGSFTGNTIYF; DNA: TGTGCCAGCAGTAGGTCAGGAAGCTTTACTGGAAACACCATATATTTT
D: TRBD1; size: NA; J: TRBJ1-4; V: TRBV30; CDR3: CACSGTDNEKLFF; DNA: TGTGCCTGCTCCGGGACAGATAATGAAAAACTGTTTTTT
D: NA; size: NA; J: TRBJ2-3; V: TRBV25-1; CDR3: CASSTDFTQYF; DNA: TGTGCCAGCAGTACGGACTTTACGCAGTATTTT
D: NA; size: NA; J: TRBJ1-1; V: TRBV7-2; CDR3: CASRTSMNTEAFF; DNA: TGTGCCAGCAGAACTAGTATGAACACTGAAGCTTTCTTT
D: TRBD1; size: NA; J: TRBJ1-2; V: TRBV30; CDR3: CAWSLPDRGVAGYTF; DNA: TGTGCCTGGAGCCTCCCCGACAGGGGGGTTGCTGGCTACACCTTC
D: NA; size: NA; J: TRBJ1-5; V: TRBV18; CDR3: CASSPQNEPPQHF; DNA: TGTGCCAGCTCACCACAGAACGAGCCGCCCCAGCATTTT
D: NA; size: NA; J: TRBJ1-1; V: TRBV28; CDR3: CASSLMGVEAFF; DNA: TGTGCCAGCAGTTTAATGGGCGTTGAAGCTTTCTTT
D: NA; size: NA; J: TRBJ1-1; V: TRBV5-4; CDR3: CASSLGTRGARGAEAFF; DNA: TGTGCCAGCAGCTTAGGGACGAGAGGGGCCAGGGGCGCTGAAGCTTTCTTT
D: NA; size: NA; J: TRBJ2-5; V: TRBV29-1; CDR3: CSVEPGRETQYF; DNA: TGCAGCGTTGAACCAGGGAGGGAGACCCAGTACTTC
D: TRBD1; size: NA; J: TRBJ1-4; V: TRBV4-1; CDR3: CASSPSGQLNEKLFF; DNA: TGCGCCAGCAGCCCCTCGGGACAGCTTAATGAAAAACTGTTTTTT